This is a list of T cell receptor beta chains from one sample in a study of cytomegalovirus exposure and HLA in healthy donors. The protocol was immunoSEQ multiplex PCR, while the TCRdb copy is restricted to in-frame clones and leaves out a portion. The sample holds some 52,000 clones, approximately 70% seen once. The sequenced material came from PBMCs. These receptors came from a woman between 50 and 59 years old in good health and CMV-seronegative. The CDR3 runs from the conserved cysteine through the conserved F or W. The D gene is left open where the match is weak. Rows give clone size only sometimes, using once, few, many, or a class for an expanded clone.

V gene	J gene	CDR3 length	clone size	D gene	CDR3 protein	CDR3 DNA
TRBV7-6	TRBJ2-5	16	few	TRBD2	CASSPGLAGVQETQYF	TGTGCCAGCAGCCCGGGACTAGCGGGGGTGCAAGAGACCCAGTACTTC
TRBV5-1	TRBJ1-4	14	.	.	CASSSRLGQEKLFF	TGCGCCAGCAGCTCCAGACTGGGGCAAGAAAAACTGTTTTTT
TRBV7-2	TRBJ2-1	15	.	TRBD1	CASSFQPTGGYEQFF	TGTGCCAGCAGCTTCCAGCCTACAGGGGGCTATGAGCAGTTCTTC
TRBV10-3	TRBJ1-1	11	.	.	CATSFDTEAFF	TGTGCCACCAGTTTCGACACTGAAGCTTTCTTT
TRBV29-1	TRBJ2-1	10	.	.	CSVLFDEQFF	TGCAGCGTTTTATTCGATGAGCAGTTCTTC
TRBV28	TRBJ1-4	15	.	.	CASSSRNRLGEKLFF	TGTGCCAGCAGTTCCCGAAACAGGTTAGGGGAAAAACTGTTTTTT
TRBV6-6	TRBJ2-7	14	.	TRBD2	CASSSLAVSYEQYF	TGTGCCAGCAGTTCCCTAGCGGTCAGCTACGAGCAGTACTTC
TRBV11-2	TRBJ2-1	19	few	TRBD2	CASSSRPGTSGGSYNEQFF	TGTGCCAGCAGCTCGAGACCGGGGACTAGCGGGGGCTCCTACAATGAGCAGTTCTTC
TRBV18	TRBJ2-2	15	.	TRBD2	CASSKVAGDTGELFF	TGTGCCAGCTCAAAGGTAGCGGGGGACACCGGGGAGCTGTTTTTT
TRBV7-8	TRBJ2-7	13	once	.	CASSLGRSYEQYF	TGTGCCAGCAGCTTAGGGAGATCCTACGAGCAGTACTTC
TRBV9	TRBJ2-1	15	few	.	CASTAGGYSYNEQFF	TGTGCCAGCACCGCGGGCGGGTACTCCTACAATGAGCAGTTCTTC
TRBV6-4	TRBJ2-3	15	once	TRBD1	CASSPGTGGTDTQYF	TGTGCCAGCAGCCCGGGGACAGGGGGCACAGATACGCAGTATTTT
TRBV6-5	TRBJ2-1	15	.	TRBD2	CASSLKRGDYNEQFF	TGTGCCAGCAGTCTGAAGCGGGGGGACTACAATGAGCAGTTCTTC
TRBV6-5	TRBJ2-3	13	.	.	CASSYFRGDTQYF	TGTGCCAGCAGTTACTTCCGGGGGGATACGCAGTATTTT
TRBV28	TRBJ2-3	17	.	TRBD2	CASSLWTSGSVPDTQYF	TGTGCCAGCAGTTTATGGACTAGCGGGAGTGTTCCAGATACGCAGTATTTT
TRBV4-3	TRBJ1-4	16	.	.	CASSQDAGATNEKLFF	TGCGCCAGCAGCCAAGATGCGGGAGCAACTAATGAAAAACTGTTTTTT